One T cell receptor beta chain is described in this entry. What it binds is not known. It was CD45RO-negative cells, positively selected for CCR7, that made up naive CD8 cells, with terminally differentiated effector memory CD45RA+ cells excluded. All donors were healthy HIV-negative adults lacking recent acute infections or vaccinations. Adult Caucasians living in Nashville, Tennessee made up all of the donors. This entry comes from a study of shared clonotypes between healthy human individuals. CDR3 length: 15 amino acids. Germline V CDR1 and CDR2: SGHRS, YFSETQ. The trim removed 5 bases at V and 3 bases at J, leaving 10 bases unmatched. Assay: immunoSEQ multiplex PCR; the TCRdb copy retains only in-frame clones and omits some. The table has about 800,000 clones, roughly 96% seen once; the top ten hold about 0.22%. Study results and limitations: Relative to clonotypes present in all four donors, those not shared had lower generation probabilities. Larger estimated richness was generally recorded for naive subsets relative to memory subsets.

This sequence was found in a man aged 25-45 years in good health. Sequenced material: naive CD8+ T cells sorted from blood. The chain uses TRBV5-1 and TRBJ2-7; TRBD2 matches at 8 bases. CDR3 bases: TGCGCCAGCAGTACTAGCGGAGATCCAGACTACGAGCAGTACTTC. Translating it yields CASSTSGDPDYEQYF.